One sample yielded the 15 T cell receptor beta chains listed below, sequenced in a study of PD-1 blockade in mismatch repair-deficient tumors. Sequencing was performed with immunoSEQ multiplex PCR; in TCRdb, only in-frame clones are kept and a portion is missing. The table includes some 19,000 clones, about four fifths detected once. This specimen consisted of PBMCs, obtained 52 weeks after starting pembrolizumab. The receptors were gathered from an adult with mismatch repair-deficient cancer.

This chain uses TRBV18 with TRBJ2-3; TRBD1 is a possible D gene (5 bases). Deletions cut 4 bases from V and 2 bases from J, with 13 bases between. Germline CDR1 KGHSH, CDR2 LQKENI. CDR3 length: 15 residues. CDR3 amino acids: CASSRTGHTTDTQYF. The CDR3, as DNA: TGTGCCAGCTCACGGACCGGACATACCACAGATACGCAGTATTTT. The entire variable domain, with the rest obtained from reference TRBV18 and TRBJ2-3, is as follows: NAGVMQNPRHLVRRRGQEARLRCSPMKGHSHVYWYRQLPEEGLKFMVYLQKENIIDESGMPKERFSAEFPKEGPSILRIQQVVRGDSAAYFCASSRTGHTTDTQYFGPGTRLTVL.

This clone was counted a single time. The chain joins TRBV6-5 to TRBJ1-1; 7 bases are a match to TRBD1. The ends lost 6 bases at V and 1 base at J; junction bases unmatched: 5. The CDR3 loop spans 14 amino acids. Germline CDR1 reads MNHEY; CDR2 reads SVGAGI. CDR3 sequence: CASRSTGPNTEAFF. DNA of the CDR3: TGTGCCAGCAGATCGACAGGGCCGAACACTGAAGCTTTCTTT.

The chain employs TRBV19 and TRBJ2-5; 9 bases are a match to TRBD1. The J call may be faulty, since TRBJ2-7 better matches the DNA end. Per germline, CDR1 LNHDA and CDR2 SQIVND (reference sequence). The CDR3 totals 13 residues. The CDR3 sequence: CASRDRASYEQYF. CDR3 DNA: TGTGCCAGTCGGGACAGGGCCTCCTACGAGCAGTACTTC.

A few counts support this clone. V is TRBV2 and J is TRBJ2-2; D not certain. The CDR3 extends over 16 amino acids. From germline, CDR1 is SNHLY and CDR2 FYNNEI. Trimming took 6 bases from V and 0 from J, leaving 14 bases between them. The CDR3 nucleotides read TGTGCCAGCAGCAATGATGGAGTCGCGAACACCGGGGAGCTGTTTTTT. This translates into CASSNDGVANTGELFF.

Only one count was recorded for this clone. This chain connects TRBV19 to TRBJ2-1, with 8 bases aligning to TRBD2. Per the germline V gene, CDR1 is LNHDA and CDR2 is SQIVND (reference sequence). The V gene end was trimmed by 6 bases and the J gene end by 5 bases; junction bases not matched to a gene: 3. The CDR3 covers 13 residues. DNA for the CDR3: TGTGCCAGTAGGACACTAGCGGACAATGAGCAGTTCTTC. It encodes CASRTLADNEQFF.

This clone showed up just a few times. CDR3 coding DNA: TGTGCCAGTAGTGCTACGCCGCACTACGAGCAGTACTTC. Translated, it gives CASSATPHYEQYF. This sequence joins TRBV19 and TRBJ2-7; no reliable D call. CDR3 length equals 13 residues. Trimming left V 5 bases short and J 3 bases short, with 11 bases between. CDR1 and CDR2 (germline): LNHDA, SQIVND (reference sequence). Based on the CDR3 plus reference TRBV19 and TRBJ2-7, the full variable domain is DGGITQSPKYLFRKEGQNVTLSCEQNLNHDAMYWYRQDPGQGLRLIYYSQIVNDFQKGDIAEGYSVSREKKESFPLTVTSAQKNPTAFYLCASSATPHYEQYFGPGTRLTVT.

The gene calls are TRBV5-4 and TRBJ2-7; 7 positions match TRBD1. Germline V gene data show CDR1 as SGHNT and CDR2 as YYREEE (reference sequence). The ends lost 0 bases at V and 0 bases at J; junction bases unmatched: 6. The CDR3 consists of 16 residues. CDR3 nucleotide sequence: TGTGCCAGCAGCTTGGCCTCAGGGACAGTCTCCTACGAGCAGTACTTC. Translated, it gives CASSLASGTVSYEQYF.

V and J are TRBV5-5 and TRBJ2-1, with TRBD2 identical over 10 bases. CDR1 SGHKS and CDR2 YYEKEE come from the germline V gene (reference sequence). J gave up 8 bases and V 5 bases, and 10 bases lay outside the gene matches. This CDR3 has 15 amino acids. CDR3 nucleotide sequence: TGTGCCAGCAGTCTTCGGACTAGCGGTTCCGATGAGCAGTTCTTC. Its protein is CASSLRTSGSDEQFF.

The chain is built from TRBV19 and TRBJ2-2, with TRBD2 matching 8 bases. There are 16 residues in the CDR3. The ends lost 3 bases at V and 4 bases at J; junction bases unmatched: 7. CDR1 LNHDA and CDR2 SQIVND come from the germline V gene (reference sequence). CDR3 protein: CASSIFSGKVTGELFF. CDR3 sequence (DNA): TGTGCCAGTAGTATTTTTAGCGGGAAAGTCACCGGGGAGCTGTTTTTT.

This chain links TRBV10-1 with TRBJ1-1, with 8 positions matching TRBD1. The germline CDR1 and CDR2 sequences are WNHNN and SYGVQD (reference sequence). Trimming removed 5 bases from V and 5 bases from J; junction bases left unmatched: 7. There are 14 residues in the CDR3. In DNA form, the CDR3 reads TGCGCCAGCAGTCCACGGACAGGGAAAACTGAAGCTTTCTTT. Translation gives CASSPRTGKTEAFF.

In DNA, the CDR3 is TGTGCCAGCAGCTTAGTACCAGGGAACACTGAAGCTTTCTTT. Protein sequence: CASSLVPGNTEAFF. V is TRBV7-2 and J is TRBJ1-1; D remains ambiguous. Germline CDR1 reads SGHTA; CDR2 reads FQGNSA. V was shortened by 1 base and J by 1 base, with 7 bases between the two germline ends. There are 14 residues in the CDR3.

This chain links TRBV11-2 with TRBJ2-1; 7 nucleotides match TRBD2. This CDR3 has 16 amino acids. Germline CDR1 reads SGHAT; CDR2 reads FQNNGV. J gave up 2 bases and V 2 bases, and 6 bases lay outside the gene matches. Here the CDR3 reads CASSLSWEGTYNEQFF. In DNA form, the CDR3 reads TGTGCCAGCAGCTTATCGTGGGAGGGTACCTACAATGAGCAGTTCTTC. The full variable domain, in which reference TRBV11-2 and TRBJ2-1 provide the parts outside the CDR3, is EAGVAQSPRYKIIEKRQSVAFWCNPISGHATLYWYQQILGQGPKLLIQFQNNGVVDDSQLPKDRFSAERLKGVDSTLKIQPAKLEDSAVYLCASSLSWEGTYNEQFFGPGTRLTVL.

The chain employs TRBV30 and TRBJ1-5, with 8 bases that match TRBD1. Germline assignment: CDR1 GTSNPN and CDR2 SVGIG (reference sequence). Trimming removed 0 bases from V and 2 bases from J; junction bases left unmatched: 0. This CDR3 spans 14 amino acids. CDR3: CAWSVGQGNQPQHF. The CDR3 nucleotides read TGTGCCTGGAGTGTGGGACAGGGCAATCAGCCCCAGCATTTT.

The CDR3 nucleotides are TGTGCCAGCAGCTTAGAGGCTAGCGGGAGTAGCACCGGGGAGCTGTTTTTT. It translates to CASSLEASGSSTGELFF. The chain joins TRBV7-2 to TRBJ2-2; 10 nucleotides line up with TRBD2. The CDR3 is made up of 17 amino acids. Germline V gene sequence: CDR1 SGHTA, CDR2 FQGNSA. V lost 1 base and J lost 4; bases outside the gene matches: 6.

This chain connects TRBV2 to TRBJ1-5, with D unresolved. The CDR3 has 12 residues. CDR1 SNHLY and CDR2 FYNNEI come from the germline V gene. Trimming pared 7 bases from V and 4 bases from J, leaving 8 bases between. The CDR3 sequence: CASTSSNQPQHF. The CDR3, as DNA: TGTGCCAGCACCAGTTCAAATCAGCCCCAGCATTTT.